The clone carrying this T cell receptor (beta chain) has only a few counts. Its antigen is not known. This sample was included in a study of T-cell reconstitution after alpha-beta-depleted transplantation in children. Germline CDR1 reads DFQATT; CDR2 reads SNEGSKA (reference sequence). With 6 bases clipped from V and 0 bases from J, the junction kept 17 bases outside the gene matches. The CDR3 totals 20 residues. Preparing the TCRbeta library involved the use of unique molecular identifiers. TCRdb independently ran MiXCR on the PCR reads; one entry per CDR3 protein. The table lists about 160,000 distinct CDR3 sequences, 11% of them singletons, with around 14% in the top ten. Study observations and caveats: At around two months after transplant, the alpha-beta T cells were reportedly derived from several hundred expanded clones that came from non-depleted graft cells.

This clonotype was obtained from a boy younger than 10 with acute myeloid leukemia, due to receive a stem cell transplant. The source material was PBMCs, sampled before TCRalphabeta/CD19-depleted stem cell transplant. This rearrangement joins TRBV20-1 to TRBJ2-1; 13 positions match TRBD2. The CDR3 sequence: CSAQYSGTSGIGRSYNEQFF. The DNA of the CDR3 is TGCAGTGCCCAATATTCCGGGACTAGCGGGATCGGTCGCTCCTACAATGAGCAGTTCTTC.